These 9 T cell receptor beta chains were sequenced from one sample in a study of neoadjuvant anti-PD-1 for oral cavity cancer. Sequencing used immunoSEQ multiplex PCR; TCRdb keeps in-frame clones, though not all of them. The data hold about 14,000 clones, with roughly 69% observed a single time. Specimen: PBMCs, collected before nivolumab (anti-PD-1) treatment. Every receptor here comes from a person aged 35-80 years with oral cavity squamous cell carcinoma.

The CDR3 nucleotides are TGTGCCAGCAGCCAACAGGGACAGATGAACACTGAAGCTTTCTTT. This gives the protein CASSQQGQMNTEAFF. The chain uses TRBV7-9 and TRBJ1-1, with 7 bases that match TRBD1. The J segment lost 0 bases and the V segment lost 5 bases, leaving 6 bases of the junction unmatched. This CDR3 has 15 amino acids. Germline lookup yields CDR1 SEHNR and CDR2 FQNEAQ (reference sequence).

V gene TRBV12-5 combines with J gene TRBJ1-4; D is ambiguous. V was pared by 6 bases and J by 8 bases, with 13 bases between. CDR1 and CDR2 (germline): LGHNT, FRNRAP. The CDR3 length is 13 residues. The CDR3 nucleotides are TGTGCTAGTGGCGTCAACCGGGCCGAAAAACTGTTTTTT. Translated: CASGVNRAEKLFF.

The CDR3 bases are TGCGCCAGCAGCTTGGCCCCAACAGGGGGCGGTCAGCCCCAGCATTTT. Translating it yields CASSLAPTGGGQPQHF. The rearrangement links TRBV5-1 to TRBJ1-5; 9 bases map to TRBD1. With 0 bases clipped from V and 6 bases from J, the junction kept 7 bases outside the gene matches. The length of the CDR3 is 16 residues. Germline assignment: CDR1 SGHRS and CDR2 YFSETQ.

J is TRBJ2-1 and V is TRBV9; D not certain. V was shortened by 0 bases and J by 0 bases, with 4 bases between the two germline ends. Germline V gene data show CDR1 as SGDLS and CDR2 as YYNGEE. The CDR3 loop spans 14 amino acids. CDR3 coding DNA: TGTGCCAGCAGCGTAGAGGGCTCCTACAATGAGCAGTTCTTC. Protein sequence: CASSVEGSYNEQFF.

The V call is TRBV4-1, the J call TRBJ1-5, with D tentatively TRBD1 (5 bases). The CDR3 totals 14 residues. Trimming shortened V by 4 bases and J by 3 bases, and 10 bases separated the two germline ends. The germline V gene encodes CDR1 MGHRA and CDR2 YSYEKL. The CDR3 DNA sequence: TGCGCCAGCAGCCGTTGGGGGTCCAATCAGCCCCAGCATTTT. Protein: CASSRWGSNQPQHF.

In its sample, this clone was seen a few times. This chain joins TRBV5-1 and TRBJ1-2; D is possibly TRBD1 (6 bases). There are 14 residues in the CDR3. The germline V gene has CDR1 SGHRS and CDR2 YFSETQ. V was shortened by 4 bases and J by 8 bases, with 18 bases between the two germline ends. The CDR3 spells CASSANRDIGGYTF. In DNA form, the CDR3 reads TGCGCCAGCAGCGCAAACCGGGACATTGGCGGCTACACCTTC. The whole variable domain, filled in from reference TRBV5-1 and TRBJ1-2, reads KAGVTQTPRYLIKTRGQQVTLSCSPISGHRSVSWYQQTPGQGLQFLFEYFSETQRNKGNFPGRFSGRQFSNSRSEMNVSTLELGDSALYLCASSANRDIGGYTFGSGTRLTVV.

The chain couples TRBV5-1 to TRBJ2-7, with 10 bases identical to TRBD1. The CDR3 is made up of 13 amino acids. Germline V CDR1 and CDR2: SGHRS, YFSETQ. The ends lost 7 bases at V and 6 bases at J; junction bases unmatched: 7. CDR3 in amino acids: CASRPGQGSEQYF. The CDR3 DNA follows: TGCGCCAGCCGGCCGGGACAGGGGTCCGAGCAGTACTTC.

The genes are TRBV7-6 and TRBJ1-1, with 11 bases that match TRBD1. This CDR3 has 19 residues. The germline V gene has CDR1 SGHVS and CDR2 FNYEAQ. Trimming at V came to 4 bases and at J to 0 bases, leaving 13 bases not matched to a gene. In nucleotides, the CDR3 is TGTGCCAGCAGCTACACCACTTGGACAGGGGGCCCCATGAACACTGAAGCTTTCTTT. Translation: CASSYTTWTGGPMNTEAFF.

This chain's CDR3 is CASSLAVGQGGDGYTF. The CDR3 bases are TGTGCCAGCAGCTTAGCTGTTGGACAGGGCGGGGATGGCTACACCTTC. The chain joins TRBV7-9 to TRBJ1-2, with TRBD1 matching 8 bases. The CDR3 consists of 16 residues. From germline, CDR1 is SEHNR and CDR2 FQNEAQ (reference sequence). V lost 0 bases, J lost 6 bases, and 9 bases stayed unmatched. The full variable domain, completed using reference TRBV7-9 and TRBJ1-2, is DTGVSQNPRHKITKRGQNVTFRCDPISEHNRLYWYRQTLGQGPEFLTYFQNEAQLEKSRLLSDRFSAERPKGSFSTLEIQRTEQGDSAMYLCASSLAVGQGGDGYTFGSGTRLTVV.